The 30 T cell receptor beta chains presented below share a single source sample, sequenced in a study of technical replicates of blood from a handful of donors. Profiled with immunoSEQ multiplex PCR; TCRdb holds only in-frame clones, not every one. The profile shows around 61,000 clones, approximately 84% of them singletons. Sequencing input: PBMCs. Source of these receptors: a human donor in good health. Some clones in this sample may be carry-over from other donors' samples.

The V and J genes are TRBV6-6 and TRBJ2-7; D perhaps matches TRBD2 (5 bases). There are 15 residues in the CDR3. Germline V gene sequence: CDR1 MNHNY, CDR2 SVGAGI (reference sequence). V lost 7 bases and J lost 1, with 17 bases in between. The CDR3 protein is CASTPVGVDSYEQYF. In DNA, the CDR3 is TGTGCCAGCACCCCTGTGGGAGTCGATTCCTACGAGCAGTACTTC.

The chain employs TRBV30 and TRBJ1-6, with 9 bases fitting TRBD1. V was pared by 0 bases and J by 4 bases, with 4 bases of the junction left unmatched. The CDR3 consists of 16 residues. Germline values: CDR1 GTSNPN, CDR2 SVGIG (reference sequence). The CDR3 protein is CAWSVLGTGYNSPLHF. CDR3 bases: TGTGCCTGGAGTGTTTTGGGGACAGGGTATAATTCACCCCTCCACTTT.

In DNA form, the CDR3 reads TGTGCCAGCAGCTTAGGCACTAGCGGGTCCGATTCCTACGAGCAGTACTTC. Translated: CASSLGTSGSDSYEQYF. The chain combines TRBV7-2 with TRBJ2-7; TRBD2 aligns across 9 bases. Per the germline V gene, CDR1 is SGHTA and CDR2 is FQGNSA. The ends lost 1 base at V and 1 base at J; junction bases unmatched: 8. The CDR3 is 17 amino acids.

The chain uses TRBV7-2 and TRBJ1-3; D unresolved. CDR1 is SGHTA, CDR2 FQGNSA, per germline. The V gene lost 4 bases and the J gene lost 0 bases, with 13 bases spanning the gap. There are 16 residues in the CDR3. The CDR3 reads CASSSQAGSSGNTIYF. The CDR3 nucleotides are TGTGCCAGCAGCTCTCAGGCGGGCAGCTCTGGAAACACCATATATTTT.

This clone occurred a few times. The chain employs TRBV7-9 and TRBJ2-7, with 14 bases matching TRBD2. Trimming at V came to 7 bases and at J to 3 bases, leaving 8 bases not matched to a gene. This CDR3 has 16 residues. Germline CDR1 and CDR2: SEHNR and FQNEAQ (reference sequence). CDR3 protein: CASTLGLAGGRYEQYF. The CDR3 nucleotides are TGTGCCAGCACCCTAGGACTAGCGGGAGGACGCTACGAGCAGTACTTC. The whole variable domain, remainder taken from reference TRBV7-9 and TRBJ2-7, is DTGVSQNPRHKITKRGQNVTFRCDPISEHNRLYWYRQTLGQGPEFLTYFQNEAQLEKSRLLSDRFSAERPKGSFSTLEIQRTEQGDSAMYLCASTLGLAGGRYEQYFGPGTRLTVT.

This clone was seen a few times. V gene TRBV5-4 combines with J gene TRBJ1-2; 8 nucleotides agree with TRBD1. V was pared by 3 bases and J by 7 bases, with 8 bases of the junction left unmatched. Germline-derived CDR1 and CDR2 are SGHNT and YYREEE (reference sequence). This CDR3 has 14 amino acids. The CDR3 nucleotides read TGTGCCAGCAGCTACCGACAGGGGAGTGGTGGCTACACCTTC. Translation gives CASSYRQGSGGYTF.

The V gene is TRBV9, the J gene TRBJ2-7; 8 bases align to TRBD2. Germline loops: CDR1 SGDLS, CDR2 YYNGEE. CDR3 size: 14 residues. The junction had 9 bases not matched to a gene; V was cut back by 4 bases and J by 6 bases. Here the CDR3 reads CASSPGREVGEQYF. CDR3 DNA: TGTGCCAGCAGCCCCGGGCGGGAGGTGGGCGAGCAGTACTTC.

The chain uses TRBV2 and TRBJ2-5; tentative D call: TRBD2 (5 bases). V was pared by 7 bases and J by 8 bases, with 17 bases between. Germline assignment: CDR1 SNHLY and CDR2 FYNNEI. CDR3 length: 13 residues. The CDR3 here is CASTEGLQGTQYF. The CDR3 DNA sequence: TGTGCCAGCACCGAAGGACTGCAAGGAACCCAGTACTTC.

This clone was seen a single time. V usage is TRBV6-1 and J usage is TRBJ2-6, with D tentatively TRBD1 (6 bases). The ends were cut back, 8 bases at V and 4 bases at J, with 15 bases in the middle. CDR1 and CDR2 (germline): MNHNS, SASEGT. The CDR3 covers 15 residues. CDR3 in amino acids: CASGGPGDGANVLTF. The CDR3 nucleotides are TGTGCCAGCGGGGGACCAGGGGACGGGGCCAACGTCCTGACTTTC.

For the CDR3, the DNA is TGTGCCAGCAGCGCAGACGGGAGTAGGAACACTGAAGCTTTCTTT. It codes for CASSADGSRNTEAFF. The rearrangement uses TRBV9 and TRBJ1-1, with D unclear. CDR3 length equals 15 residues. Germline V gene sequence: CDR1 SGDLS, CDR2 YYNGEE. The V end was cut by 3 bases, the J end by 1 base, with 13 bases between.

This sequence joins TRBV10-3 and TRBJ1-6; D is unclear. The ends were cut back, 3 bases at V and 1 base at J, with 10 bases in the middle. The germline V gene has CDR1 ENHRY and CDR2 SYGVKD. The CDR3 has 16 residues. CDR3 DNA sequence: TGTGCCATCAGTGATCCAAGCGGGTCCTATAATTCACCCCTCCACTTT. Its translation is CAISDPSGSYNSPLHF.

The chain is built from TRBV7-2 and TRBJ2-3, with TRBD2 matching 14 bases. The junction had 5 bases not matched to a gene; V was cut back by 7 bases and J by 5 bases. The germline gives CDR1 SGHTA, CDR2 FQGNSA. CDR3 length: 15 residues. In DNA, the CDR3 is TGTGCCAGCAACCTGGGACTAGCGGGAGTAGATACGCAGTATTTT. This translates into CASNLGLAGVDTQYF. Full variable domain (remainder filled in from reference TRBV7-2 and TRBJ2-3): GAGVSQSPSNKVTEKGKDVELRCDPISGHTALYWYRQSLGQGLEFLIYFQGNSAPDKSGLPSDRFSAERTGGSVSTLTIQRTQQEDSAVYLCASNLGLAGVDTQYFGPGTRLTVL.

The CDR3 is CASTPRGLYTGTQYF. CDR3 nucleotide sequence: TGTGCCAGCACCCCCCGGGGTCTATACACCGGTACGCAGTATTTT. V and J are TRBV6-6 and TRBJ2-3, with a weak D call TRBD2 (5 bases). V was shortened by 7 bases and J by 8 bases, with 22 bases between the two germline ends. The CDR3 spans 15 residues. Germline CDR1 MNHNY, CDR2 SVGAGI (reference sequence).

V usage is TRBV7-9 and J usage is TRBJ2-7; D is possibly TRBD1 (6 bases). CDR1 and CDR2 (germline): SEHNR, FQNEAQ (reference sequence). Trimming removed 1 base at V and 1 base at J, with 11 bases between. The CDR3 spans 15 residues. The CDR3 reads CASSLGQGMSYEQYF. As DNA, the CDR3 is TGTGCCAGCAGCTTAGGGCAGGGGATGTCCTACGAGCAGTACTTC.

CDR3 sequence: CASSQDMASGSRTQYF. The CDR3, as DNA: TGTGCCAGCAGCCAAGACATGGCTAGCGGGAGCAGGACCCAGTACTTC. The chain carries TRBV4-2 and TRBJ2-5; TRBD2 aligns across 10 bases. The CDR3 loop spans 16 amino acids. The germline CDR1 and CDR2 sequences are LGHNA and YNFKEQ. V shed 0 bases and J 7 bases; nucleotides not matched to a gene: 8.

This clone was seen just once. The gene calls are TRBV2 and TRBJ2-5, with TRBD1 matching 9 bases. Germline-derived CDR1 and CDR2 are SNHLY and FYNNEI. V gave up 6 bases and J gave up 4 bases; unmatched junction bases: 6. The CDR3 loop spans 14 amino acids. For the CDR3, the DNA is TGTGCCAGCAGAACCGGGACAGGGTTAGAGACCCAGTACTTC. Amino acids: CASRTGTGLETQYF.

CDR3 nucleotides: TGTGCCAGCGGGGGGAGCAGGGGGTTCTCCTACGAGCAGTACTTC. It is translated as CASGGSRGFSYEQYF. The rearrangement joins TRBV28 to TRBJ2-7, with a weak D call TRBD1 (7 bases). The V gene's germline CDR1 is MDHEN and CDR2 SYDVKM. CDR3 length equals 15 residues. V lost 8 bases and J lost 0, with 17 bases in between.

The V call is TRBV2, the J call TRBJ1-1, with D unclear. CDR3 size: 15 residues. Germline V CDR1 and CDR2: SNHLY, FYNNEI. The germline V and J ends were trimmed by 8 bases and 0 bases, with 16 bases remaining between them. The CDR3 reads CASLSMRPMNTEAFF. The CDR3, as DNA: TGTGCCAGCCTATCGATGCGGCCCATGAACACTGAAGCTTTCTTT. Filled out from reference TRBV2 and TRBJ1-1, the complete variable domain reads EPEVTQTPSHQVTQMGQEVILRCVPISNHLYFYWYRQILGQKVEFLVSFYNNEISEKSEIFDDQFSVERPDGSNFTLKIRSTKLEDSAMYFCASLSMRPMNTEAFFGQGTRLTVV.

V is TRBV4-1 and J is TRBJ2-3; weak D call: TRBD1 (6 bases). The CDR3 is made up of 13 amino acids. V dropped 6 bases and J dropped 6 bases, with 13 bases sitting between them. Germline-derived CDR1 and CDR2 are MGHRA and YSYEKL. The CDR3 protein is CASRRGYWDTQYF. The CDR3 coding sequence is TGCGCCAGCAGAAGGGGGTATTGGGATACGCAGTATTTT.

This chain uses TRBV5-6 with TRBJ2-7; 15 nucleotides agree with TRBD2. The length of the CDR3 is 14 residues. V lost 4 bases and J lost 7; bases outside the gene matches: 3. Germline-derived CDR1 and CDR2 are SGHDT and YYEEEE. CDR3 bases: TGTGCCAGCAGCGGGACTAGCGGGAGGTGGGAGCAGTACTTC. As protein: CASSGTSGRWEQYF.

This clone was seen once. The rearrangement uses TRBV6-6 and TRBJ1-4; the D is unclear. This CDR3 has 13 amino acids. From germline, CDR1 is MNHNY and CDR2 SVGAGI (reference sequence). V was clipped by 5 bases and J by 3 bases, with 7 bases between them. The CDR3 is CASSTRSNEKLFF. The CDR3 nucleotides are TGTGCCAGCAGTACCCGGTCTAATGAAAAACTGTTTTTT.

The chain links TRBV5-4 to TRBJ2-3; 10 positions agree with TRBD2. The CDR3 sequence is 14 residues long. Looked up from germline, CDR1 is SGHNT and CDR2 is YYREEE (reference sequence). Losses at the gene ends were 4 bases for V and 5 bases for J; bases not matched to a gene: 4. The CDR3 DNA sequence: TGTGCCAGCAGCGAGCTAGCGGGGGAAGATACGCAGTATTTT. This sequence encodes CASSELAGEDTQYF.

The chain employs TRBV18 and TRBJ1-1, with D hard to call. Germline CDR1 and CDR2: KGHSH and LQKENI. This CDR3 is 13 amino acids long. The ends were cut back, 3 bases at V and 1 base at J, with 6 bases in the middle. The CDR3 DNA is TGTGCCAGCTCACCCAGCGGGAACACTGAAGCTTTCTTT. Encoded protein: CASSPSGNTEAFF.

This chain uses TRBV2 with TRBJ2-2, with 9 bases fitting TRBD1. The CDR3 sequence is 15 residues long. In germline, CDR1 is SNHLY, CDR2 FYNNEI. The ends lost 6 bases at V and 4 bases at J; junction bases unmatched: 6. The CDR3 sequence is CASRDGTGPTGELFF. CDR3 in DNA: TGTGCCAGCAGAGATGGGACAGGGCCCACCGGGGAGCTGTTTTTT.

This rearrangement joins TRBV9 to TRBJ2-5, with TRBD2 matching over 9 bases. The CDR3 loop spans 14 amino acids. Per germline, CDR1 SGDLS and CDR2 YYNGEE. The ends lost 1 base at V and 3 bases at J; junction bases unmatched: 1. The CDR3 DNA follows: TGTGCCAGCAGCGTATCTAGCGGGGAAGAGACCCAGTACTTC. Translated, it gives CASSVSSGEETQYF. Complete variable domain (other parts from reference TRBV9 and TRBJ2-5): DSGVTQTPKHLITATGQRVTLRCSPRSGDLSVYWYQQSLDQGLQFLIQYYNGEERAKGNILERFSAQQFPDLHSELNLSSLELGDSALYFCASSVSSGEETQYFGPGTRLLVL.

V and J are TRBV2 and TRBJ2-5; D might be TRBD2 (5 bases). CDR3 length: 15 residues. The V and J ends lost 2 bases and 4 bases respectively, with 14 bases between them. Per germline, CDR1 SNHLY and CDR2 FYNNEI. The CDR3 region is CASSENIARGETQYF. CDR3 DNA sequence: TGTGCCAGCAGTGAAAATATCGCTCGGGGAGAGACCCAGTACTTC.

This clone has just a few counts. The J gene is TRBJ1-6, the V gene TRBV7-2; D is ambiguous. The germline V gene encodes CDR1 SGHTA and CDR2 FQGNSA. This CDR3 comprises 13 residues. Trimming left V 5 bases short and J 9 bases short, with 11 bases between. CDR3 region: CASSRDMVSPLHF. CDR3 bases: TGTGCCAGCAGCCGGGATATGGTTTCACCCCTCCACTTT.

The chain uses TRBV6-5 and TRBJ2-5; maybe TRBD2 (5 bases). The germline V and J ends were trimmed by 0 bases and 4 bases, with 15 bases remaining between them. Per germline, CDR1 MNHEY and CDR2 SVGAGI. The CDR3 has 16 residues. CDR3 sequence reads: CASSYSSGSVGETQYF. For the CDR3, the DNA is TGTGCCAGCAGTTACTCGTCGGGGAGTGTGGGAGAGACCCAGTACTTC.

This rearrangement joins TRBV21-1 to TRBJ2-3; the tabulated D call, TRBD1, remains unverified against the DNA. TRBV21-1 is tagged as a pseudogene. This CDR3 is 14 amino acids long. CDR3: CASSIRDREDTQYF. For the CDR3, the DNA is TGTGCCAGCAGCATACGGGACAGGGAAGATACGCAGTATTTT.

V usage is TRBV6-4 and J usage is TRBJ2-7; D is perhaps TRBD1 (6 bases). The germline V gene encodes CDR1 MRHNA and CDR2 SNTAGT. This CDR3 is built from 13 residues. Trimming left V 4 bases short and J 6 bases short, with 13 bases between. The CDR3 protein is CASSANRVSEQYF. CDR3 DNA: TGTGCCAGCAGTGCTAACAGGGTGAGCGAGCAGTACTTC.